Below, one T cell receptor (beta chain) is given with its context. What it binds is unknown. The record originates from a study of blood T cells in healthy people across ages. The overall study: For every two T cells, template switching captured about one barcoded beta molecule.

General observations from the study: Older age went with lower TCR beta diversity per million T cells, in a roughly linear way. As naive T cell percentage varied, TCR beta diversity correlated strongly with it.

The CDR3 spans 14 residues. Trimming cost V 0 bases and J 6 bases; bases outside gene matches: 3. The germline gives CDR1 LNHNV, CDR2 YYDKDF (reference sequence). Sample-barcoded 5' priming and a J-beta primer mix drove a second PCR of 7 to 11 cycles. One entry per CDR3 protein results from TCRdb running MiXCR on the 5' RACE reads. The table has 540,000 or so distinct CDR3 sequences, 40% to 50% seen once; the top ten hold roughly 24%. The receptor was derived from a man aged 80 or over in good health. The sample comprised blood. The chain combines TRBV15 with TRBJ2-3; TRBD1 aligns across 7 bases. The DNA of the CDR3 is TGTGCCACCAGCAGAGATGACAGGGAGGATACGCAGTATTTT. This codes for CATSRDDREDTQYF.